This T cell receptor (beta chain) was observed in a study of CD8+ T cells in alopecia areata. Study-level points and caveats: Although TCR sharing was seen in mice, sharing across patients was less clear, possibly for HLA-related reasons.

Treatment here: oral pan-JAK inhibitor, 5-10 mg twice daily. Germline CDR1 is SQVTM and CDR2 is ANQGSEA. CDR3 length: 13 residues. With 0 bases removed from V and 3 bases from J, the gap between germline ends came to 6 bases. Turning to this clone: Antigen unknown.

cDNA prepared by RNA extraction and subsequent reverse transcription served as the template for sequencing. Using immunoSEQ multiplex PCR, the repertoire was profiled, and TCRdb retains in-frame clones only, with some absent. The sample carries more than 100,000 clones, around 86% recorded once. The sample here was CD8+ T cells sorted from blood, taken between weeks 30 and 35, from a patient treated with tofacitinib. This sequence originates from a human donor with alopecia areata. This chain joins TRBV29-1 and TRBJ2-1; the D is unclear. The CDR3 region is CSVEEHSYNEQFF. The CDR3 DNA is TGCAGCGTTGAAGAGCACAGCTACAATGAGCAGTTCTTC.